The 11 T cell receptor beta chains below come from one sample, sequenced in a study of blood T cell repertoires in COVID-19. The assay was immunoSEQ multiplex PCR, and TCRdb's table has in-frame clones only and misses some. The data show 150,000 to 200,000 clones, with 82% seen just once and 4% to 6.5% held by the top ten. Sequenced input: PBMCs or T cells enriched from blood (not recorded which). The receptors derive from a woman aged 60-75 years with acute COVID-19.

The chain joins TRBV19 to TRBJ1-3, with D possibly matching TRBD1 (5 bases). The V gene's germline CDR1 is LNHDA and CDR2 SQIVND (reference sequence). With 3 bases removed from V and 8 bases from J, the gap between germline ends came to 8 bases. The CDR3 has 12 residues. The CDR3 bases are TGTGCCAGTAGTATCCAAGGGGACACCATATATTTT. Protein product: CASSIQGDTIYF.

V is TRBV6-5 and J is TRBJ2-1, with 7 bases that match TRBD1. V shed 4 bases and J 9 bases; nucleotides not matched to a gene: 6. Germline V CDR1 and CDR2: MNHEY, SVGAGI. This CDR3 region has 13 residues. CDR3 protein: CASSSGDRVEQFF. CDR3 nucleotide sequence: TGTGCCAGCAGTTCCGGCGACAGGGTTGAGCAGTTCTTC.

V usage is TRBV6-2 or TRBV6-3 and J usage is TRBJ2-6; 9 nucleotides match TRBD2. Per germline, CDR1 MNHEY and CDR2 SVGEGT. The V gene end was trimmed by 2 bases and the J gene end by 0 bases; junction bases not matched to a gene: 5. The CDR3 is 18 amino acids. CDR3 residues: CASSYVSGSRSGANVLTF. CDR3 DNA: TGTGCCAGCAGTTACGTTAGCGGGAGCCGCTCTGGGGCCAACGTCCTGACTTTC.

The chain's CDR3 is CASSKDTGSFPSSYNSPLHF. DNA for the CDR3: TGTGCCAGCAGCAAAGATACGGGATCTTTCCCGAGCTCCTATAATTCACCCCTCCACTTT. The chain employs TRBV6-6 and TRBJ1-6; no definite D call. Trimming pared 6 bases from V and 0 bases from J, leaving 24 bases between. The CDR3 consists of 20 residues. Germline values: CDR1 MNHNY, CDR2 SVGAGI (reference sequence).

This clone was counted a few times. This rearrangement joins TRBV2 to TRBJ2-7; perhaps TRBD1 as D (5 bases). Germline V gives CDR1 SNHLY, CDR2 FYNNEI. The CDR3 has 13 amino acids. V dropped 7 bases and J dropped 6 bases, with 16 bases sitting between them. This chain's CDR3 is CASKLGLASEQYF. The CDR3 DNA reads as TGTGCCAGCAAGTTGGGGCTTGCTAGCGAGCAGTACTTC. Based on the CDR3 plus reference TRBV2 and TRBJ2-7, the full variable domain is EPEVTQTPSHQVTQMGQEVILRCVPISNHLYFYWYRQILGQKVEFLVSFYNNEISEKSEIFDDQFSVERPDGSNFTLKIRSTKLEDSAMYFCASKLGLASEQYFGPGTRLTVT.

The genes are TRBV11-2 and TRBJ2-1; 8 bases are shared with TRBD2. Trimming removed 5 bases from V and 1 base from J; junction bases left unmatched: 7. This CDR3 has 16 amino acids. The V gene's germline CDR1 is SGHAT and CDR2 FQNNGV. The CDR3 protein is CASSPYGGGSYNEQFF. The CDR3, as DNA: TGTGCCAGCAGCCCGTACGGGGGGGGGTCCTACAATGAGCAGTTCTTC. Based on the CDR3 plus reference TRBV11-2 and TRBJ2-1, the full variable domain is EAGVAQSPRYKIIEKRQSVAFWCNPISGHATLYWYQQILGQGPKLLIQFQNNGVVDDSQLPKDRFSAERLKGVDSTLKIQPAKLEDSAVYLCASSPYGGGSYNEQFFGPGTRLTVL.

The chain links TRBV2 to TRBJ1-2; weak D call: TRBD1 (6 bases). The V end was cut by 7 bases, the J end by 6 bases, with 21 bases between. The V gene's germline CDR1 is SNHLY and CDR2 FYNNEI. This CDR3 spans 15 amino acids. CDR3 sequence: CASNREGSSFDGYTF. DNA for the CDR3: TGTGCCAGCAACAGGGAGGGGTCCTCCTTCGATGGCTACACCTTC.

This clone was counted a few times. CDR3 bases: TGTGCCAGCAGTTACGGGGGACAGGGAAGCACTGAAGCTTTCTTT. The encoded protein is CASSYGGQGSTEAFF. The chain combines TRBV6-2 or TRBV6-3 with TRBJ1-1; 9 positions match TRBD1. The CDR3 contains 15 residues. Germline loops: CDR1 MNHEY, CDR2 SVGEGT. The V segment lost 2 bases and the J segment 4 bases; nucleotides outside the gene matches: 5.

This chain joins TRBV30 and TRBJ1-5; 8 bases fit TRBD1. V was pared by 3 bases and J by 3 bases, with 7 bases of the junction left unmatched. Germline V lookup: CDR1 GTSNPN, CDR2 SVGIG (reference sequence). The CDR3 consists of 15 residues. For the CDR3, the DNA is TGTGCCTGGAGGCAGGGGACAGGAACCAATCAGCCCCAGCATTTT. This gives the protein CAWRQGTGTNQPQHF. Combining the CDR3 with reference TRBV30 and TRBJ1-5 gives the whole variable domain SQTIHQWPATLVQPVGSPLSLECTVEGTSNPNLYWYRQAAGRGLQLLFYSVGIGQISSEVPQNLSASRPQDRQFILSSKKLLLSDSGFYLCAWRQGTGTNQPQHFGDGTRLSIL.

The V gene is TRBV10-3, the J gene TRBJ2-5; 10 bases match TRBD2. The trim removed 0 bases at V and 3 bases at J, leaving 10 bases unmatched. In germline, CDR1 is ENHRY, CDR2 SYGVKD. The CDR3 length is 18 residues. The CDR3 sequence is CAISESSGRAIQEETQYF. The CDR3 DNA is TGTGCCATCAGTGAGTCGAGCGGGAGGGCCATTCAGGAAGAGACCCAGTACTTC.

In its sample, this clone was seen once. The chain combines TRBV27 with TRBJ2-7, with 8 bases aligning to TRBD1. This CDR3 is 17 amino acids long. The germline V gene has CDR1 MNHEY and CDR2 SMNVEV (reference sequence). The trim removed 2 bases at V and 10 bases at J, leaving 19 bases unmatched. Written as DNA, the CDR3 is TGTGCCAGCAGTTTAAGGTTCATGAGTACAGGGGGTACCTCCCAGTACTTC. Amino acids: CASSLRFMSTGGTSQYF.